The T cell receptor beta chain described here comes from a study of OX40 agonist ivuxolimab in advanced cancers. The assay was immunoSEQ multiplex PCR, and TCRdb's table has in-frame clones only and misses some. The sample comprises over 85,000 clones, roughly 80% of which are singletons, and 1% to 1.3% rests with the top ten. Germline CDR1 is SGDLS and CDR2 is YYNGEE. Trimming stripped 0 bases from V and 1 base from J, with 13 bases between. The CDR3 runs 16 residues. The rearrangement links TRBV9 to TRBJ2-5; D may correspond to TRBD1 or TRBD2 (6 bases each). This TCR was recovered from an adult with an advanced solid tumor such as melanoma, head and neck, liver or kidney cancer. The source material was CD4+ or CD8+ T cells sorted from blood, sampled in a trial of the OX40 agonist ivuxolimab. The CDR3 sequence: CASSVAGDFLQETQYF. DNA for the CDR3: TGTGCCAGCAGCGTAGCAGGGGACTTCCTCCAAGAGACCCAGTACTTC.